This passage covers 11 T cell receptor beta chains from one sample sequenced in a study of blood T cell repertoires in COVID-19. Sequencing used immunoSEQ multiplex PCR; TCRdb keeps in-frame clones, though not all of them. The repertoire consists of about 250,000 clones, with around four fifths occurring once and the leading ten covering about 27%. The sample taken for sequencing was peripheral blood. The receptors were sampled from a man in his forties with acute or convalescent COVID-19.

The chain carries TRBV6-5 and TRBJ2-2; D is possibly TRBD1 (5 bases). The CDR3 consists of 15 residues. Germline loops: CDR1 MNHEY, CDR2 SVGAGI. V shed 0 bases and J shed 4 bases, with 9 bases lying between them. CDR3 sequence (DNA): TGTGCCAGCAGTTACTCTGGTACAGGCACCGGGGAGCTGTTTTTT. It encodes CASSYSGTGTGELFF.

This clone was found many times. Other DNA variants within this sample encode the same CDR3. The chain recombines TRBV6-5 with TRBJ2-7; D remains unclear. Deletions cut 6 bases from V and 4 bases from J, with 7 bases between. The V gene's germline CDR1 is MNHEY and CDR2 SVGAGI. CDR3 length equals 11 residues. The CDR3 DNA follows: TGTGCCAGCAGGTCGAGGTACGAGCAGTACTTC. It yields the protein CASRSRYEQYF.

The chain combines TRBV10-2 with TRBJ1-2, with 9 bases identical to TRBD1. Unmatched junction bases numbered 12, after V lost 2 bases and J lost 5 bases. Germline loops: CDR1 WSHSY, CDR2 SAAADI. The CDR3 has 17 residues. The CDR3 DNA sequence: TGCGCCAGCAGTGAGAGTGGGAGGGGACAGGGAGGGTATGGCTACACCTTC. Translated, it gives CASSESGRGQGGYGYTF.

The table lists this clone with a count of one. The chain employs TRBV29-1 and TRBJ1-1, with a tentative D call TRBD1 (5 bases). The CDR3 has 13 residues. Germline V lookup: CDR1 SQVTM, CDR2 ANQGSEA. Trimming removed 1 base at V and 6 bases at J, with 12 bases between. The CDR3, as DNA: TGCAGCGTTGAAGGGTCGGGGGGAGCTGAAGCTTTCTTT. Protein sequence: CSVEGSGGAEAFF.

J is TRBJ1-2 and V is TRBV4-3; D not resolved. The CDR3 extends over 14 amino acids. With 1 base removed from V and 2 bases from J, the gap between germline ends came to 8 bases. The germline CDR1 and CDR2 sequences are LGHNA and YSLEER. CDR3 amino acids: CASSQVGGNYGYTF. The CDR3 DNA is TGCGCCAGCAGCCAAGTTGGCGGGAACTATGGCTACACCTTC.

V and J are TRBV6-2 or TRBV6-3 and TRBJ1-2, with D possibly being TRBD1 (6 bases). V was cut by 4 bases and J by 1 base, with 10 bases left in between. This CDR3 contains 14 residues. CDR1 and CDR2 (germline): MNHEY, SVGEGT. The CDR3 spells CASSSYRDNYGYTF. The CDR3, as DNA: TGTGCCAGCAGTTCCTACAGGGATAACTATGGCTACACCTTC.

V is TRBV2 and J is TRBJ1-5, with unresolved D. The CDR3 covers 13 residues. V lost 6 bases to trimming and J lost 7 bases, with 13 bases between them. From germline, CDR1 is SNHLY and CDR2 FYNNEI. DNA of the CDR3: TGTGCCAGCAGGGTTACGGGGAACCAGCCCCAGCATTTT. It encodes CASRVTGNQPQHF.

The V and J genes are TRBV10-1 and TRBJ2-1; 7 bases are a match to TRBD1. Germline-derived CDR1 and CDR2 are WNHNN and SYGVQD (reference sequence). This CDR3 is 14 amino acids long. V gave up 2 bases and J gave up 5 bases; unmatched junction bases: 3. The CDR3 nucleotides read TGCGCCAGCAGTGAGGGACAGGCCCACAATGAGCAGTTCTTC. Its protein product is CASSEGQAHNEQFF.

The J gene is TRBJ1-1, the V gene TRBV30; D unclear. The CDR3 has 11 residues. V lost 2 bases and J 7 bases, leaving 8 bases between the germline ends. Germline-derived CDR1 and CDR2 are GTSNPN and SVGIG (reference sequence). CDR3 sequence (DNA): TGTGCCTGGAGTTCAATTTTTGAAGCTTTCTTT. It specifies CAWSSIFEAFF.

This clone appeared a few times. V and J are TRBV6-5 and TRBJ1-3; a possible D gene is TRBD1 (5 bases). Germline CDR1 is MNHEY and CDR2 is SVGAGI. The germline V and J ends were trimmed by 6 bases and 7 bases, with 13 bases remaining between them. The CDR3 is 13 amino acids. This CDR3 is CASRYDSRNTIYF. The CDR3, as DNA: TGTGCCAGCAGATACGACAGTCGTAACACCATATATTTT.

This rearrangement joins TRBV18 to TRBJ2-3; 12 bases line up with TRBD2. CDR1 KGHSH and CDR2 LQKENI come from the germline V gene. Germline trimming cut 6 bases from V and 5 bases from J; bases unmatched to any gene: 6. CDR3 length equals 15 residues. The CDR3 loop reads CASSRLAGAEDTQYF. In DNA, the CDR3 is TGTGCCAGCTCCCGACTAGCGGGAGCGGAAGATACGCAGTATTTT.